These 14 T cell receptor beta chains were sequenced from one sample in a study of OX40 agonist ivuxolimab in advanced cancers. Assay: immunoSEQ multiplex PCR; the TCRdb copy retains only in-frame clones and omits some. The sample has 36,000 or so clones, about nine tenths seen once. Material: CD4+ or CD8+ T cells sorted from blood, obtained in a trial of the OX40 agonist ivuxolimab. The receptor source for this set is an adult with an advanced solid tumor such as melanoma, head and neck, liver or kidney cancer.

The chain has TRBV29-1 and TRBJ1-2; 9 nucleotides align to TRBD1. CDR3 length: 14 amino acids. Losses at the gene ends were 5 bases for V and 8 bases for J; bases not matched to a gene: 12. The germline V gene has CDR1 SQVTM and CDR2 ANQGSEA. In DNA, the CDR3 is TGCAGCGTTACCTCCGGGACAGGGCGCGGAGGCTACACCTTC. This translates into CSVTSGTGRGGYTF.

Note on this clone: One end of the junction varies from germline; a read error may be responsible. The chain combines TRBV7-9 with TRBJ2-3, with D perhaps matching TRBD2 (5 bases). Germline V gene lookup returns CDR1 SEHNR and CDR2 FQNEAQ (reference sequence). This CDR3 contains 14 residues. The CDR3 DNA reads TGTGCCAGCAGCTTAACTAGGAGCATAGATACGCAGTATTTT. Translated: CASSLTRSIDTQYF.

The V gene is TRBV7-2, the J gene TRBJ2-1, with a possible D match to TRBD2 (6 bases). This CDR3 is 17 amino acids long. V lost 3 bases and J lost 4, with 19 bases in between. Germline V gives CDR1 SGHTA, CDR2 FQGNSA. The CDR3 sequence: CASSLGPGAGRYNEQFF. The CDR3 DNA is TGTGCCAGCAGCTTGGGGCCTGGCGCGGGGCGGTACAATGAGCAGTTCTTC.

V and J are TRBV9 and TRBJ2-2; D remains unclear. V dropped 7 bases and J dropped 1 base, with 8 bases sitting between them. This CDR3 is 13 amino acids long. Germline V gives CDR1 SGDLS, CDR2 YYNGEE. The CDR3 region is CASRGLNTGELFF. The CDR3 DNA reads TGTGCCAGCCGCGGATTGAACACCGGGGAGCTGTTTTTT.

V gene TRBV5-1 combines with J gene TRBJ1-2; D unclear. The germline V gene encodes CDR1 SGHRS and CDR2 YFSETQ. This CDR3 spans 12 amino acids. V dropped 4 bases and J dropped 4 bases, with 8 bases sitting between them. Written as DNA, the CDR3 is TGCGCCAGCAGCCCAGGAATCTATGGCTACACCTTC. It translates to CASSPGIYGYTF.

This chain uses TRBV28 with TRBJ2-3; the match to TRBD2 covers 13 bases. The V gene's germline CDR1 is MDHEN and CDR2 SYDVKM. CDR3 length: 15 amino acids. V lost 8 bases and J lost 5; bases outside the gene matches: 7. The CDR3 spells CASQPLAGGRDTQYF. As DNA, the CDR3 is TGTGCCAGCCAACCACTAGCGGGGGGGAGAGATACGCAGTATTTT. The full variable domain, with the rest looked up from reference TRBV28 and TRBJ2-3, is DVKVTQSSRYLVKRTGEKVFLECVQDMDHENMFWYRQDPGLGLRLIYFSYDVKMKEKGDIPEGYSVSREKKERFSLILESASTNQTSMYLCASQPLAGGRDTQYFGPGTRLTVL.

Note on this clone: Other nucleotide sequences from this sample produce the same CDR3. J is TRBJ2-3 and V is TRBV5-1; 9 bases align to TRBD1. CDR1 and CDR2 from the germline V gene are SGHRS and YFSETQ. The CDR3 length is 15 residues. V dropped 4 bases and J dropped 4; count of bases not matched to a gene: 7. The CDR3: CASSLQGARADTQYF. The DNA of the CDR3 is TGCGCCAGCAGCCTACAGGGGGCGCGGGCAGATACGCAGTATTTT.

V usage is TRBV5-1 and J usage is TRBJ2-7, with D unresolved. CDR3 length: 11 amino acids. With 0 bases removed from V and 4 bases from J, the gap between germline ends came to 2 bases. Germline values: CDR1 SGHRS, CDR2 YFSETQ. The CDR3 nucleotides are TGCGCCAGCAGCTTGGGGTACGAGCAGTACTTC. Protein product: CASSLGYEQYF.

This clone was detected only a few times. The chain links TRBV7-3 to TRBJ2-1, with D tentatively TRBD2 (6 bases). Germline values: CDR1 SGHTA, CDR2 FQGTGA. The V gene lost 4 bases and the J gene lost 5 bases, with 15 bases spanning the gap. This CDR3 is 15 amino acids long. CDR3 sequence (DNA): TGTGCCAGCAGCTCCTCCGGGACTCGAAACAATGAGCAGTTCTTC. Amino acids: CASSSSGTRNNEQFF.

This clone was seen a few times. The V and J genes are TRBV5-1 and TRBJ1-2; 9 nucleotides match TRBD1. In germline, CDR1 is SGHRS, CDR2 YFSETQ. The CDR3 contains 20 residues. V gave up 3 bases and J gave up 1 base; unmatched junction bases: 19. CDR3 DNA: TGCGCCAGCAGCTACTTTCGATCGGACAGGGGAAAGGATATTAACTATGGCTACACCTTC. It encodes CASSYFRSDRGKDINYGYTF.

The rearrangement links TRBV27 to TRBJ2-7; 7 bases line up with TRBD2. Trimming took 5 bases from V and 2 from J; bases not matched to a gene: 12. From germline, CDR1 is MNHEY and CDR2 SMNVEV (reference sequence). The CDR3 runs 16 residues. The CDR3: CASSPLEGRETYEQYF. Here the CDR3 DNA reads TGTGCCAGCAGTCCATTGGAGGGGCGGGAGACCTACGAGCAGTACTTC.

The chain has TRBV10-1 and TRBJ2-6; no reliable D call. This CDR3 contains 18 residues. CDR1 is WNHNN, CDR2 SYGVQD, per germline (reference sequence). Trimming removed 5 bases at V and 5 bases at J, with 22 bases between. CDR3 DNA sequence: TGCGCCAGCAGTCGTGACATAATCGCACAAAGTCGGGCCAACGTCCTGACTTTC. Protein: CASSRDIIAQSRANVLTF.

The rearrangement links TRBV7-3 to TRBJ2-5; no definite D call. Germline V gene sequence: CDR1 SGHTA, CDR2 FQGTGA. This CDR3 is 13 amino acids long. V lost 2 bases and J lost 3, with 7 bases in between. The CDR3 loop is CASSLPPEETQYF. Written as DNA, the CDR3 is TGTGCCAGCAGCTTACCCCCCGAAGAGACCCAGTACTTC.

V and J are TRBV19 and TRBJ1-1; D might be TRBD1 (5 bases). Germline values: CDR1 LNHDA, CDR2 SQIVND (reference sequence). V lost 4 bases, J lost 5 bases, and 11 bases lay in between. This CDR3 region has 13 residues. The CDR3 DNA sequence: TGTGCCAGTAGTAGGGGGAAGGAGACTGAAGCTTTCTTT. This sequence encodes CASSRGKETEAFF.